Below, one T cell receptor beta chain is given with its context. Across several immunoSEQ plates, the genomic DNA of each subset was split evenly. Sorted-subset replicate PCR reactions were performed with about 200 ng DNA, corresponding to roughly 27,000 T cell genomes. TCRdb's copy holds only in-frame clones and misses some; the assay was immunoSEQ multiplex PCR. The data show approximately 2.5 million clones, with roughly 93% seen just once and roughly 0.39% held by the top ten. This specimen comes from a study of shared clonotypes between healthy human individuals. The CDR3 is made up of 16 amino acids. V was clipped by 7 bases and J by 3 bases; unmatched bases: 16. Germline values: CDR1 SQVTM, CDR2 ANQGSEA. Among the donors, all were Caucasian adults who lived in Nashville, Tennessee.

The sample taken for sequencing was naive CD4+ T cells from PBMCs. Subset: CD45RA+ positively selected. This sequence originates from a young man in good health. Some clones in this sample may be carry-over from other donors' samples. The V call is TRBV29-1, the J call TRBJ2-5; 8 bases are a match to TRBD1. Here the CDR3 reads CSAMKMRGQGEETQYF. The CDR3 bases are TGCAGCGCTATGAAAATGAGAGGACAGGGTGAAGAGACCCAGTACTTC. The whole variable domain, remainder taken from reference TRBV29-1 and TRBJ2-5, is SAVISQKPSRDICQRGTSLTIQCQVDSQVTMMFWYRQQPGQSLTLIATANQGSEATYESGFVIDKFPISRPNLTFSTLTVSNMSPEDSSIYLCSAMKMRGQGEETQYFGPGTRLLVL.